The 27 T cell receptor beta chains reported below all come from one sample, sequenced in a study of T cell changes during pregnancy in multiple sclerosis. Repertoires were generated with immunoSEQ multiplex PCR, while TCRdb's copy carries only in-frame clones and drops some. The sample lists more than 30,000 clones; 80% to 90% were seen once. Source: CD8+ T cells from peripheral blood mononuclear cells, taken in the first trimester of pregnancy. These TCRs come from a female donor with multiple sclerosis, enrolled in a pregnancy study.

The CDR3 DNA is TGTGCCAGCAGCTTGTTGCGGGTTCGAAATGAGCAGTTCTTC. Its protein product is CASSLLRVRNEQFF. The chain couples TRBV7-9 to TRBJ2-1; D is perhaps TRBD2 (5 bases). The V gene's germline CDR1 is SEHNR and CDR2 FQNEAQ (reference sequence). The CDR3 has 14 residues. Trimming took off 3 bases at V and 7 bases at J, with 13 bases between the two ends.

A few counts support this clone. The V and J genes are TRBV5-1 and TRBJ2-7; no reliable D call. V was cut by 4 bases and J by 4 bases, with 6 bases left in between. The CDR3 is 11 residues long. The germline gives CDR1 SGHRS, CDR2 YFSETQ. The DNA for the CDR3 is TGCGCCAGCAGCACAAATTACGAGCAGTACTTC. This codes for CASSTNYEQYF.

DNA for the CDR3: TGTGCCAGCAGTTTACCAGCCGGGAGGGACCCTTACAATGAGCAGTTCTTC. Protein sequence: CASSLPAGRDPYNEQFF. The chain combines TRBV28 with TRBJ2-1; TRBD2 matches at 8 bases. The length of the CDR3 is 17 residues. Trimming at V came to 2 bases and at J to 4 bases, leaving 10 bases not matched to a gene. Germline V gives CDR1 MDHEN, CDR2 SYDVKM.

This chain connects TRBV5-1 to TRBJ2-7, with D possibly TRBD2 on 6 matching bases. Germline V gives CDR1 SGHRS, CDR2 YFSETQ. Trimming removed 0 bases at V and 0 bases at J, with 10 bases between. This CDR3 contains 15 residues. The CDR3 loop is CASSLVSGGSYEQYF. The CDR3 DNA reads as TGCGCCAGCAGCTTGGTATCCGGGGGCTCCTACGAGCAGTACTTC.

The chain uses TRBV5-6 and TRBJ2-5; D gene unclear. The ends were cut back, 4 bases at V and 4 bases at J, with 14 bases in the middle. This CDR3 has 14 residues. Germline CDR1 SGHDT, CDR2 YYEEEE. CDR3 in DNA: TGTGCCAGCAGCCCACCCAGCGATATAGAGACCCAGTACTTC. Protein sequence: CASSPPSDIETQYF.

The chain uses TRBV9 and TRBJ2-7, with TRBD2 matching 7 bases. The CDR3 spans 14 residues. J lost 6 bases, V lost 4 bases, and 10 bases had no gene match. Germline CDR1 and CDR2: SGDLS and YYNGEE. CDR3 amino acids: CASSSTGGGSEQYF. CDR3 nucleotide sequence: TGTGCCAGCAGCTCCACCGGGGGAGGGTCCGAGCAGTACTTC.

The chain couples TRBV12-5 to TRBJ1-1; D may be TRBD1 (5 bases). V gave up 2 bases and J gave up 1 base, with 5 bases separating them. This CDR3 is 13 amino acids long. Germline-derived CDR1 and CDR2 are LGHNT and FRNRAP. The CDR3 region has the DNA TGTGCTAGTGGTTTGACAGGGAACACTGAAGCTTTCTTT. Translation: CASGLTGNTEAFF.

This clone was recorded only once. The V call is TRBV19, the J call TRBJ2-7, with 7 bases fitting TRBD2. The CDR3 covers 15 residues. Germline V CDR1 and CDR2: LNHDA, SQIVND (reference sequence). J lost 3 bases, V lost 6 bases, and 11 bases had no gene match. In DNA, the CDR3 is TGTGCCAGTAGCCCCGCTGGGCCTAGCGGCTACGAGCAGTACTTC. It yields the protein CASSPAGPSGYEQYF.

The rearrangement links TRBV15 to TRBJ1-2; a possible D gene is TRBD1 (6 bases). In germline, CDR1 is LNHNV, CDR2 YYDKDF (reference sequence). This CDR3 region has 13 residues. Trimming left V 0 bases short and J 5 bases short, with 7 bases between. The CDR3 sequence: CATSRETGYGYTF. CDR3 nucleotide sequence: TGTGCCACCAGCAGAGAAACAGGGTATGGCTACACCTTC.

The CDR3 loop reads CASSFTYEQYF. The CDR3 DNA reads as TGTGCCAGCAGCTTCACCTACGAGCAGTACTTC. The rearrangement links TRBV5-5 to TRBJ2-7; D gene ambiguous. V lost 2 bases to trimming and J lost 2 bases, with 2 bases between them. From germline, CDR1 is SGHKS and CDR2 YYEKEE (reference sequence). The CDR3 consists of 11 residues.

The chain is built from TRBV6-5 and TRBJ2-7; the D gene is possibly TRBD2 (6 bases). V lost 4 bases, J lost 3 bases, and 13 bases lay in between. Germline assignment: CDR1 MNHEY and CDR2 SVGAGI. There are 14 residues in the CDR3. The CDR3 nucleotides read TGTGCCAGCAGTTTTTCTTACGGGGGCTACGAGCAGTACTTC. It is translated as CASSFSYGGYEQYF.

This clone has a single count. The chain uses TRBV7-2 and TRBJ2-7; the D gene is possibly TRBD2 (6 bases). Trimming removed 2 bases at V and 0 bases at J, with 11 bases between. Germline V gene lookup returns CDR1 SGHTA and CDR2 FQGNSA. The CDR3 length is 15 residues. Here the CDR3 DNA reads TGTGCCAGCAGCTTATTGCGGGGAAACTCCTACGAGCAGTACTTC. This codes for CASSLLRGNSYEQYF.

The chain carries TRBV4-3 and TRBJ2-4; unclear D gene. There are 14 residues in the CDR3. Germline lookup yields CDR1 LGHNA and CDR2 YSLEER. Trimming stripped 3 bases from V and 7 bases from J, with 13 bases between. The CDR3 coding sequence is TGCGCCAGCAGCCAGGCCGACTCAAGGAACATTCAGTACTTC. It specifies CASSQADSRNIQYF.

This rearrangement joins TRBV7-3 to TRBJ1-2; 7 bases are shared with TRBD1. The germline V gene encodes CDR1 SGHTA and CDR2 FQGTGA. Trimming took 1 base from V and 6 from J; bases not matched to a gene: 8. This CDR3 spans 15 amino acids. CDR3 DNA: TGTGCCAGCAGCTTAAATGGGGTAACAGGGGATGGCTACACCTTC. It encodes CASSLNGVTGDGYTF. The full variable domain, completed using reference TRBV7-3 and TRBJ1-2, is GAGVSQTPSNKVTEKGKYVELRCDPISGHTALYWYRQSLGQGPEFLIYFQGTGAADDSGLPNDRFFAVRPEGSVSTLKIQRTERGDSAVYLCASSLNGVTGDGYTFGSGTRLTVV.

A remark on this clone: Relative to the germline gene, one junction end is altered; a read error may explain this. The chain joins TRBV7-7 to TRBJ2-5; the D is unclear. The CDR3 is 15 amino acids. From germline, CDR1 is SSHAT and CDR2 FNYEAQ (reference sequence). The CDR3 nucleotides read TGTGCTAGCAGCTTAGGACCCGAGGTCATCGAGACCCAGTACTTC. Protein sequence: CASSLGPEVIETQYF.

J is TRBJ2-1 and V is TRBV19; D possibly corresponds to TRBD2 (6 bases). Germline V gene lookup returns CDR1 LNHDA and CDR2 SQIVND (reference sequence). The CDR3 runs to 17 residues. V lost 1 base to trimming and J lost 4 bases, with 17 bases between them. This CDR3 is CASSIAGTRAFYNEQFF. For the CDR3, the DNA is TGTGCCAGTAGTATAGCTGGGACTCGAGCATTTTACAATGAGCAGTTCTTC.

The V call is TRBV10-3, the J call TRBJ1-2; 9 bases are shared with TRBD1. The germline V gene encodes CDR1 ENHRY and CDR2 SYGVKD. V lost 8 bases, J lost 6 bases, and 7 bases stayed unmatched. The CDR3 spans 13 residues. CDR3 residues: CAIDPGQGNGYTF. CDR3 coding DNA: TGTGCCATCGACCCCGGACAGGGGAATGGCTACACCTTC.

This chain connects TRBV28 to TRBJ2-1; D is possibly TRBD2 (6 bases). V lost 3 bases and J lost 8, with 17 bases in between. The CDR3 covers 15 residues. Germline assignment: CDR1 MDHEN and CDR2 SYDVKM. DNA for the CDR3: TGTGCCAGCAGTTTGGGGCGGGACCCTGTGCATGAGCAGTTCTTC. Translation: CASSLGRDPVHEQFF. Based on the CDR3 plus reference TRBV28 and TRBJ2-1, the full variable domain is DVKVTQSSRYLVKRTGEKVFLECVQDMDHENMFWYRQDPGLGLRLIYFSYDVKMKEKGDIPEGYSVSREKKERFSLILESASTNQTSMYLCASSLGRDPVHEQFFGPGTRLTVL.

This chain joins TRBV5-4 and TRBJ1-1; D gene uncertain. CDR1 and CDR2 (germline): SGHNT, YYREEE (reference sequence). This CDR3 has 13 residues. With 6 bases removed from V and 3 bases from J, the gap between germline ends came to 12 bases. CDR3 protein: CASTLDWDTEAFF. The CDR3, as DNA: TGTGCCAGCACCCTGGACTGGGACACTGAAGCTTTCTTT.

The CDR3 DNA reads TGTGCCAGTAGTATAGCTCTCGGAGGAAATTATAATGAGCAGTTCTTC. Protein product: CASSIALGGNYNEQFF. This chain links TRBV19 with TRBJ2-1; D is possibly TRBD2 (5 bases). The CDR3 has 16 amino acids. Germline V lookup: CDR1 LNHDA, CDR2 SQIVND (reference sequence). Trimming removed 1 base at V and 7 bases at J, with 17 bases between. Variable domain in full (rest from reference TRBV19 and TRBJ2-1): DGGITQSPKYLFRKEGQNVTLSCEQNLNHDAMYWYRQDPGQGLRLIYYSQIVNDFQKGDIAEGYSVSREKKESFPLTVTSAQKNPTAFYLCASSIALGGNYNEQFFGPGTRLTVL.

The V call is TRBV28, the J call TRBJ1-4, with D maybe TRBD1 (6 bases). Germline lookup yields CDR1 MDHEN and CDR2 SYDVKM. V was trimmed by 2 bases and J by 8 bases, leaving 18 bases between them. The CDR3 sequence is 16 residues long. The CDR3 is CASSLKGQGLLEKLFF. The DNA for the CDR3 is TGTGCCAGCAGTTTAAAGGGGCAGGGGTTGTTGGAAAAACTGTTTTTT.

The chain links TRBV6-1 to TRBJ1-1; D call uncertain. CDR1 MNHNS and CDR2 SASEGT come from the germline V gene. V shed 2 bases and J shed 0 bases, with 7 bases lying between them. This CDR3 has 14 residues. The CDR3 DNA reads TGTGCCAGCAGTGAAACCGGGTTGAACACTGAAGCTTTCTTT. The encoded protein is CASSETGLNTEAFF.

The DNA for the CDR3 is TGTGCCAGCAGCTTGGGGGGGGGCGCTCTCTACGAGCAGTACTTC. Translation gives CASSLGGGALYEQYF. The chain recombines TRBV5-6 with TRBJ2-7; perhaps TRBD2 as D (7 bases). Germline lookup yields CDR1 SGHDT and CDR2 YYEEEE. The germline V and J ends were trimmed by 0 bases and 3 bases, with 13 bases remaining between them. The CDR3 is made up of 15 amino acids.

The chain employs TRBV27 and TRBJ2-4; TRBD2 matches at 8 bases. This CDR3 comprises 16 residues. J was trimmed by 7 bases and V by 3 bases; bases with no gene match: 11. Germline CDR1 MNHEY, CDR2 SMNVEV (reference sequence). This CDR3 is CASSLVAGNMGNIQYF. CDR3 bases: TGTGCCAGCAGTTTGGTAGCGGGAAATATGGGTAACATTCAGTACTTC.

The chain couples TRBV6-4 to TRBJ2-1, with 9 bases aligning to TRBD2. The CDR3 runs 14 residues. Germline lookup yields CDR1 MRHNA and CDR2 SNTAGT. Losses at the gene ends were 4 bases for V and 5 bases for J; bases not matched to a gene: 3. CDR3 nucleotides: TGTGCCAGCAGTGTGACTAGCGGACACAATGAGCAGTTCTTC. Translation gives CASSVTSGHNEQFF.

The chain links TRBV5-4 to TRBJ2-3; 7 bases agree with TRBD2. Trimming removed 1 base from V and 5 bases from J; junction bases left unmatched: 4. From germline, CDR1 is SGHNT and CDR2 YYREEE (reference sequence). The CDR3 spans 14 residues. The DNA of the CDR3 is TGTGCCAGCAGCTTGCAAAGGGAGGGAGATACGCAGTATTTT. Translating gives CASSLQREGDTQYF.

For the CDR3, the DNA is TGTGCCAGCAGCCCAGGGACTCACGATTTCCAAGAGACCCAGTACTTC. It encodes CASSPGTHDFQETQYF. The chain has TRBV11-1 and TRBJ2-5; maybe TRBD2 (6 bases). The CDR3 spans 16 residues. Germline V CDR1 and CDR2: SGHAT, FQDESV (reference sequence). V was clipped by 5 bases and J by 1 base, with 17 bases between them.